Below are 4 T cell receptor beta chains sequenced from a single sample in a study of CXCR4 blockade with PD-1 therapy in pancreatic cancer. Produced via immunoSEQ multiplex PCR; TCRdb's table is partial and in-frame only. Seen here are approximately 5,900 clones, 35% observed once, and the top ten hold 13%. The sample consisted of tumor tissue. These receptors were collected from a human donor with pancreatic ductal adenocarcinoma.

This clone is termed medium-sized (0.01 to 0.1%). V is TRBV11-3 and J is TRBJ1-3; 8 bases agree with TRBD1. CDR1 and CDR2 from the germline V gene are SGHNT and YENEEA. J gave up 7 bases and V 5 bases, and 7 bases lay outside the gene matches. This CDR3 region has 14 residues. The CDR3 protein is CASSPQGGRNTIYF. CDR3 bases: TGTGCCAGCAGCCCACAGGGGGGTCGTAACACCATATATTTT.

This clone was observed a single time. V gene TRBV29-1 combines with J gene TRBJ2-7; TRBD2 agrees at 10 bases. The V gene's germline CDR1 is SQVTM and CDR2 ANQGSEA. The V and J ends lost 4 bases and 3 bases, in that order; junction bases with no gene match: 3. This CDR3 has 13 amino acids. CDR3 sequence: CSVVLAGGYEQYF. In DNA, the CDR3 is TGCAGCGTTGTATTAGCGGGAGGCTACGAGCAGTACTTC.

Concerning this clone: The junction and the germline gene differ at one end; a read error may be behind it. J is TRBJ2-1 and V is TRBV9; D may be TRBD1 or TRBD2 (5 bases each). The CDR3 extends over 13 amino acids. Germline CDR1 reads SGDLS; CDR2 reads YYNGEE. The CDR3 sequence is CATSWDRSNEQFF. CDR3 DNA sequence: TGTGCCACCAGCTGGGACCGGAGCAATGAGCAGTTCTTC.

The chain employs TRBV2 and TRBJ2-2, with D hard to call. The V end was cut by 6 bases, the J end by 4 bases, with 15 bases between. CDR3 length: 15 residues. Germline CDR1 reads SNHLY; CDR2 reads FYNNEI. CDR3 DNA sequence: TGTGCCAGCAGCCCGACTCCCTCGGGCACCGGGGAGCTGTTTTTT. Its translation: CASSPTPSGTGELFF.